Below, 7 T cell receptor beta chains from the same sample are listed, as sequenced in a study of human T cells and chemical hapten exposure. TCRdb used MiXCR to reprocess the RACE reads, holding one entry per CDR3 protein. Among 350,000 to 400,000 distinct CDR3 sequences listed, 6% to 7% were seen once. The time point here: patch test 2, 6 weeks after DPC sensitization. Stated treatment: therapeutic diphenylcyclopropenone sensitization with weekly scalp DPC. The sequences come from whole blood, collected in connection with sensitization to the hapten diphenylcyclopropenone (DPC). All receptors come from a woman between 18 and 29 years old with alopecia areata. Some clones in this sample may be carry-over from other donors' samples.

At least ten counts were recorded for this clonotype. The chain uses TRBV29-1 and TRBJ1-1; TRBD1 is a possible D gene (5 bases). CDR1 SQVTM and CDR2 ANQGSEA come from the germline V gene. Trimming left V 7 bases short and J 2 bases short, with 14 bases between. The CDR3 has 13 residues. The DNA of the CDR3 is TGCAGCGGGTGGGGCAGTTTAAACACTGAAGCTTTCTTT. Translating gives CSGWGSLNTEAFF. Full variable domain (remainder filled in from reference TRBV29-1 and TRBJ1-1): SAVISQKPSRDICQRGTSLTIQCQVDSQVTMMFWYRQQPGQSLTLIATANQGSEATYESGFVIDKFPISRPNLTFSTLTVSNMSPEDSSIYLCSGWGSLNTEAFFGQGTRLTVV.

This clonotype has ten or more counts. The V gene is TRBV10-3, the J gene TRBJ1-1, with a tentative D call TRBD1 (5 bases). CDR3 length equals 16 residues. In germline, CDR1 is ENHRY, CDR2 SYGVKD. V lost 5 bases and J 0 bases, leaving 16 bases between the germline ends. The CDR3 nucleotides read TGTGCCATCAGTACTAGCACCGGGACTGTGAACACTGAAGCTTTCTTT. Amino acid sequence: CAISTSTGTVNTEAFF.

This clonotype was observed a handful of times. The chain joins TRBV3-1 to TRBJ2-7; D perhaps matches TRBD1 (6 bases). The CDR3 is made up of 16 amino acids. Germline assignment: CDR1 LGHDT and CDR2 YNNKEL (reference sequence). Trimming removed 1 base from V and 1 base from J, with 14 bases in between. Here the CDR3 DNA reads TGTGCCAGCAGCCAAGGGAGAAGGACAGTATCCTACGAGCAGTACTTC. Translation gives CASSQGRRTVSYEQYF.

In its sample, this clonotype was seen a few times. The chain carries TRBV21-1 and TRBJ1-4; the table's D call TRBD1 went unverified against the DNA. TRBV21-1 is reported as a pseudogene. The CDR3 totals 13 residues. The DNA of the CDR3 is TGTGCCAGCAGCGAGGGGATTAATGAAAAACTGTTTTTT. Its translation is CASSEGINEKLFF.

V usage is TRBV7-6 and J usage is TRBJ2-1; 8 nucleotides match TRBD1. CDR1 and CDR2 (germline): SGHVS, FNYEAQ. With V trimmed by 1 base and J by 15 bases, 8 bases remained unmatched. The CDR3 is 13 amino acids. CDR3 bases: TGTGCCAGCAGCTTAGACCCAGGGGGCTCTGGGTTCTTC. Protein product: CASSLDPGGSGFF.

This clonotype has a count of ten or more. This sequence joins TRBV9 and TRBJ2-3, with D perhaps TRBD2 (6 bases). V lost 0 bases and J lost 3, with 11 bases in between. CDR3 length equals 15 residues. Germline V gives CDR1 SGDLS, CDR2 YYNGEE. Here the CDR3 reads CASSVVAGRTDTQYF. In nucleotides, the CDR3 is TGTGCCAGCAGCGTAGTGGCGGGGAGGACAGATACGCAGTATTTT.

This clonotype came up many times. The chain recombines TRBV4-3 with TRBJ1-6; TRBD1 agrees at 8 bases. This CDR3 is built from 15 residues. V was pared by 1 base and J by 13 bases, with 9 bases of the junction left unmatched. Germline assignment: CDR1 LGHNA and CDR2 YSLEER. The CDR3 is CASSQGRQGFSPLHF. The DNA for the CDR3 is TGCGCCAGCAGCCAAGGCCGACAGGGGTTTTCGCCCCTCCACTTT.